The 31 T cell receptor beta chains below all came from one sample that was sequenced in a study of blood T cell repertoires in COVID-19. Sequenced by immunoSEQ multiplex PCR; TCRdb stores in-frame clones only, minus some. Seen here are about 170,000 clones, 90% observed once, and the top ten hold about 0.54%. The sample was peripheral blood. Receptors were obtained from a man in his forties or fifties with acute or convalescent COVID-19.

The chain has TRBV5-5 and TRBJ2-7, with 10 bases fitting TRBD1. V lost 3 bases to trimming and J lost 4 bases; unmatched junction nucleotides: 1. Germline V lookup: CDR1 SGHKS, CDR2 YYEKEE (reference sequence). CDR3 length equals 13 residues. Here the CDR3 DNA reads TGTGCCAGCAGCTGGACAGGGGGTTACGAGCAGTACGTC. It translates to CASSWTGGYEQYV.

This clone was observed a single time. This rearrangement joins TRBV9 to TRBJ1-1; 7 nucleotides match TRBD1. Germline assignment: CDR1 SGDLS and CDR2 YYNGEE. CDR3 length equals 15 residues. Trimming took 3 bases from V and 0 from J; bases not matched to a gene: 5. The CDR3 region is CASSAPTGVNTEAFF. The CDR3 DNA reads TGTGCCAGCAGCGCCCCAACAGGGGTGAACACTGAAGCTTTCTTT.

This clone was observed a handful of times. The V gene is TRBV3-1 (or the pseudogene TRBV3-2), the J gene TRBJ2-5; 10 bases map to TRBD2. Germline V CDR1 and CDR2: LGHDT, YNNKEL (reference sequence). J was trimmed by 4 bases and V by 4 bases; bases with no gene match: 15. The CDR3 is made up of 18 amino acids. CDR3 nucleotides: TGTGCCAGCAGCCTCAAAAAAGAGGCTAGCGGGAGACCAGAGACCCAGTACTTC. Translation: CASSLKKEASGRPETQYF.

The rearrangement uses TRBV27 and TRBJ1-2; 7 nucleotides agree with TRBD1. The germline V gene has CDR1 MNHEY and CDR2 SMNVEV (reference sequence). The junction had 3 bases not matched to a gene; V was cut back by 4 bases and J by 4 bases. The CDR3 covers 13 residues. In DNA, the CDR3 is TGTGCCAGCAGTTCCAGGGGGGCCTATGGCTACACCTTC. Its translation: CASSSRGAYGYTF.

The CDR3, as DNA: TGCGCCAGCAGCTTGGTGAGGGACAGAACCTACAATGAGCAGTTCTTC. Translating it yields CASSLVRDRTYNEQFF. V gene TRBV5-1 combines with J gene TRBJ2-1; 7 bases are a match to TRBD1. The ends lost 0 bases at V and 2 bases at J; junction bases unmatched: 5. This CDR3 spans 16 amino acids. Germline V gene data show CDR1 as SGHRS and CDR2 as YFSETQ. Filled out from reference TRBV5-1 and TRBJ2-1, the complete variable domain reads KAGVTQTPRYLIKTRGQQVTLSCSPISGHRSVSWYQQTPGQGLQFLFEYFSETQRNKGNFPGRFSGRQFSNSRSEMNVSTLELGDSALYLCASSLVRDRTYNEQFFGPGTRLTVL.

The rearrangement joins TRBV7-9 to TRBJ2-7; 10 positions agree with TRBD2. V shed 3 bases, J shed 4 bases, and the junction held 6 bases outside the gene matches. Germline V gene data show CDR1 as SEHNR and CDR2 as FQNEAQ (reference sequence). This CDR3 spans 15 amino acids. The CDR3 spells CASSFQREGRYEQYF. The CDR3, as DNA: TGTGCCAGCAGCTTCCAGCGGGAGGGGAGGTACGAGCAGTACTTC.

V usage is TRBV12-2 and J usage is TRBJ2-7; TRBD1 reflects the table's D call only, with no check against the DNA. TRBV12-2 is termed a pseudogene. The CDR3 runs 17 residues. The CDR3 protein is CASRADRGTELTYEQYF. CDR3 nucleotide sequence: TGTGCAAGTCGCGCAGACAGGGGGACCGAGCTAACCTACGAGCAGTACTTC.

The chain employs TRBV28 and TRBJ2-1; 8 nucleotides match TRBD2. Germline trimming cut 5 bases from V and 1 base from J; bases unmatched to any gene: 7. This CDR3 has 16 residues. Germline V CDR1 and CDR2: MDHEN, SYDVKM. The CDR3 bases are TGTGCCAGCAGTCCTGCGGGGGGCCGTTCCTACAATGAGCAGTTCTTC. This translates into CASSPAGGRSYNEQFF.

V and J are TRBV25-1 and TRBJ2-1; 11 nucleotides align to TRBD2. CDR1 is MGHDK, CDR2 SYGVNS, per germline. V dropped 6 bases and J dropped 3; count of bases not matched to a gene: 7. CDR3 length: 16 residues. The CDR3 DNA sequence: TGTGCCAGCAGCAATATAGCGGGGGGGATCTACAATGAGCAGTTCTTC. It is translated as CASSNIAGGIYNEQFF. The entire variable domain, with the rest obtained from reference TRBV25-1 and TRBJ2-1, is as follows: EADIYQTPRYLVIGTGKKITLECSQTMGHDKMYWYQQDPGMELHLIHYSYGVNSTEKGDLSSESTVSRIRTEHFPLTLESARPSHTSQYLCASSNIAGGIYNEQFFGPGTRLTVL.

CDR3 nucleotide sequence: TGTGCCAGCAGGAAATCGAGCTCTGGAAACACCATATATTTT. It yields the protein CASRKSSSGNTIYF. The V gene is TRBV28, the J gene TRBJ1-3, with no clear D. This CDR3 has 14 residues. CDR1 is MDHEN, CDR2 SYDVKM, per germline. V was trimmed by 6 bases and J by 0 bases, leaving 9 bases between them.

This clone occurred once. The chain joins TRBV5-5 to TRBJ2-1; TRBD1 aligns across 8 bases. The V gene end was trimmed by 3 bases and the J gene end by 9 bases; junction bases not matched to a gene: 20. CDR1 is SGHKS and CDR2 is YYEKEE in the germline V gene (reference sequence). This CDR3 is built from 18 residues. The CDR3 here is CASSSHPSARGQLFEQFF. The CDR3 nucleotides are TGTGCCAGCAGCTCTCATCCGTCGGCCAGGGGGCAGTTGTTTGAGCAGTTCTTC.

The chain uses TRBV9 and TRBJ2-3, with TRBD2 matching 8 bases. This CDR3 is 15 amino acids long. Germline CDR1 reads SGDLS; CDR2 reads YYNGEE. J lost 4 bases, V lost 5 bases, and 9 bases had no gene match. The CDR3 bases are TGTGCCAGCAGTCGCAGGGCGGGAGGTGCAGATACGCAGTATTTT. This sequence encodes CASSRRAGGADTQYF.

The V call is TRBV4-3, the J call TRBJ2-3, with TRBD2 as a possible D gene (6 bases). The CDR3 totals 15 residues. Trimming removed 3 bases at V and 3 bases at J, with 13 bases between. The germline V gene encodes CDR1 LGHNA and CDR2 YSLEER. As DNA, the CDR3 is TGCGCCAGCAGCCAGCGCCCCGGGGGAACAGATACGCAGTATTTT. Encoded protein: CASSQRPGGTDTQYF.

V is TRBV9 and J is TRBJ2-3; D uncertain. V was shortened by 1 base and J by 4 bases, with 10 bases between the two germline ends. Germline V lookup: CDR1 SGDLS, CDR2 YYNGEE. CDR3 length: 14 amino acids. The CDR3 region is CASSVTSSSDTQYF. CDR3 DNA sequence: TGTGCCAGCAGCGTAACTTCTAGTTCAGATACGCAGTATTTT.

This chain uses TRBV5-6 with TRBJ2-7; 8 bases agree with TRBD1. Germline CDR1 SGHDT, CDR2 YYEEEE. The CDR3 has 13 amino acids. J gave up 3 bases and V 4 bases, and 3 bases lay outside the gene matches. CDR3 residues: CASSSGTGYEQYV. CDR3 bases: TGTGCCAGCAGCAGTGGGACAGGCTACGAGCAGTACGTC.

V gene TRBV19 combines with J gene TRBJ1-1, with 7 bases that match TRBD1. This CDR3 has 15 residues. The V gene's germline CDR1 is LNHDA and CDR2 SQIVND (reference sequence). V was clipped by 4 bases and J by 4 bases; unmatched bases: 9. The CDR3 DNA follows: TGTGCCAGTAGTAGGGGTACAGACAGGGCCACTGAAGCTTTCTTT. This encodes CASSRGTDRATEAFF. The full variable domain, rest sourced from reference TRBV19 and TRBJ1-1, is DGGITQSPKYLFRKEGQNVTLSCEQNLNHDAMYWYRQDPGQGLRLIYYSQIVNDFQKGDIAEGYSVSREKKESFPLTVTSAQKNPTAFYLCASSRGTDRATEAFFGQGTRLTVV.

V gene TRBV4-2 combines with J gene TRBJ1-2; TRBD1 matches 7 bases. The CDR3 consists of 18 residues. The ends lost 1 base at V and 2 bases at J; junction bases unmatched: 13. Per germline, CDR1 LGHNA and CDR2 YNFKEQ. CDR3 in amino acids: CASSQVGEGPDRNYGYTF. In nucleotides, the CDR3 is TGTGCCAGCAGCCAAGTTGGGGAAGGCCCGGACAGGAACTATGGCTACACCTTC.

The gene calls are TRBV4-1 and TRBJ2-1; possibly TRBD2 for D (6 bases). V was cut by 4 bases and J by 6 bases, with 16 bases left in between. Germline values: CDR1 MGHRA, CDR2 YSYEKL. The CDR3 runs to 15 residues. The CDR3 loop reads CASSPQTSRGNEQFF. The DNA for the CDR3 is TGCGCCAGCAGCCCCCAGACTAGTAGGGGCAATGAGCAGTTCTTC.

The chain recombines TRBV6-2 or TRBV6-3 with TRBJ2-2, with 9 bases aligning to TRBD1. CDR3 size: 16 residues. Germline V CDR1 and CDR2: MNHEY, SVGEGT. Trimming removed 5 bases from V and 6 bases from J; junction bases left unmatched: 10. DNA of the CDR3: TGTGCCAGCAGTCCCGGACAGGGGTTGGGTGCCGGGGAGCTGTTTTTT. Protein product: CASSPGQGLGAGELFF.

The J gene is TRBJ2-1, the V gene TRBV19; 16 bases line up with TRBD2. The V gene's germline CDR1 is LNHDA and CDR2 SQIVND (reference sequence). The CDR3 loop spans 17 amino acids. After removal of 5 bases from V and 6 bases from J, the junction contained 7 bases not matched to a gene. The CDR3 protein is CASSQGLAGGHANEQFF. The CDR3 DNA is TGTGCCAGTAGTCAGGGACTAGCGGGGGGGCACGCCAATGAGCAGTTCTTC.

The chain uses TRBV5-5 and TRBJ2-7, with 7 bases matching TRBD2. Losses at the gene ends were 2 bases for V and 5 bases for J; bases not matched to a gene: 7. This CDR3 is 14 amino acids long. Germline CDR1 reads SGHKS; CDR2 reads YYEKEE (reference sequence). CDR3 DNA: TGTGCCAGCAGCTTAGAACTAGCGATCGACGAGCAGTACTTC. Translating it yields CASSLELAIDEQYF.

V and J are TRBV28 and TRBJ2-1; weak D call: TRBD1 (5 bases). The CDR3 is made up of 14 amino acids. Germline assignment: CDR1 MDHEN and CDR2 SYDVKM. V gave up 5 bases and J gave up 2 bases, with 10 bases separating them. The CDR3 DNA reads TGTGCCAGCAGTCCCAGGGTACCCTACAATGAGCAGTTCTTC. This codes for CASSPRVPYNEQFF.

The V call is TRBV7-9, the J call TRBJ1-2; weak D call: TRBD1 (6 bases). Deletions cut 4 bases from V and 4 bases from J, with 13 bases between. CDR3 size: 14 residues. Germline V lookup: CDR1 SEHNR, CDR2 FQNEAQ (reference sequence). As DNA, the CDR3 is TGTGCCAGCAGCTCGATCGGGACAAGCTATGGCTACACCTTC. It codes for CASSSIGTSYGYTF.

This clone appeared once. The chain has TRBV19 and TRBJ2-2; a weak D match, TRBD2 (5 bases). The V gene lost 5 bases and the J gene lost 5 bases, with 15 bases spanning the gap. The CDR3 covers 15 residues. CDR1 and CDR2 (germline): LNHDA, SQIVND (reference sequence). The CDR3 nucleotides read TGTGCCAGTAGTGACGCCGGGATGGTGACCGGGGAGCTGTTTTTT. Encoded protein: CASSDAGMVTGELFF.

The rearrangement links TRBV5-1 to TRBJ2-7, with 9 bases fitting TRBD1. The V gene's germline CDR1 is SGHRS and CDR2 YFSETQ. The length of the CDR3 is 14 residues. V dropped 4 bases and J dropped 7; count of bases not matched to a gene: 9. The CDR3 region has the DNA TGCGCCAGCAGCCCCGGACAGGGGCAGGGGGAGCAGTACGTC. This gives the protein CASSPGQGQGEQYV.

The chain employs TRBV6-6 and TRBJ2-3; 8 bases are shared with TRBD2. CDR1 is MNHNY, CDR2 SVGAGI, per germline (reference sequence). V was clipped by 4 bases and J by 7 bases; unmatched bases: 10. CDR3 length: 15 residues. CDR3 sequence reads: CASSSTGLDSNTQYF. As DNA, the CDR3 is TGTGCCAGCAGTTCCACGGGACTAGATTCAAATACGCAGTATTTT.

The chain uses TRBV6-6 and TRBJ2-3, with D tentatively TRBD2 (5 bases). From germline, CDR1 is MNHNY and CDR2 SVGAGI (reference sequence). The CDR3 runs 16 residues. V dropped 6 bases and J dropped 1 base, with 17 bases sitting between them. This CDR3 is CASRLAEAGGTDTQYF. CDR3 nucleotide sequence: TGTGCCAGCAGGCTAGCTGAGGCCGGCGGCACAGATACGCAGTATTTT.

This clone appeared once. The chain combines TRBV2 with TRBJ2-5, with 8 bases aligning to TRBD2. Germline V gives CDR1 SNHLY, CDR2 FYNNEI. V trimming: 5 bases; J trimming: 4 bases; junction bases outside the gene matches: 18. The CDR3 consists of 18 residues. CDR3 DNA: TGTGCCAGCAGTAGGGCCCTCTTCTCGGGAGGGGGGTCAGAGACCCAGTACTTC. Amino acid sequence: CASSRALFSGGGSETQYF.

The gene calls are TRBV29-1 and TRBJ2-3, with D maybe TRBD1 (5 bases). The CDR3 loop spans 12 amino acids. Looked up from germline, CDR1 is SQVTM and CDR2 is ANQGSEA. V lost 7 bases and J lost 2, with 10 bases in between. Written as DNA, the CDR3 is TGCAGCGGAGAGGACAACACAGATACGCAGTATTTT. Protein: CSGEDNTDTQYF.

J is TRBJ2-7 and V is TRBV5-1; 9 nucleotides agree with TRBD1. After removal of 8 bases from V and 4 bases from J, the junction contained 7 bases not matched to a gene. Germline loops: CDR1 SGHRS, CDR2 YFSETQ. There are 13 residues in the CDR3. The CDR3 region is CASDPGQGYEQYF. CDR3 bases: TGCGCCAGTGACCCGGGACAGGGTTACGAGCAGTACTTC.

J is TRBJ1-2 and V is TRBV11-3, with D possibly matching TRBD1 (6 bases). Deletions cut 0 bases from V and 5 bases from J, with 25 bases between. The CDR3 is 19 residues long. Germline V gene data show CDR1 as SGHNT and CDR2 as YENEEA. The CDR3 here is CASSLDPQGGRRMSYGYTF. The CDR3, as DNA: TGTGCCAGCAGCTTAGATCCCCAAGGGGGACGGAGGATGAGTTATGGCTACACCTTC.